Below, 22 T cell receptor beta chains from the same sample are listed, as sequenced in a study of CD8 T cells in ankylosing spondylitis (dated by TCRdb to about 2017). The receptor library was made with 5' RACE. Sequencing was carried out with an Illumina HiSeq 2500. The public reads were run again by TCRdb, first through fastp at Q25 and then through MiXCR, and only productive beta chains were kept. Entries are consolidated by CDR3 protein sequence, retaining the most common genes and DNA. The sample data list roughly 180,000 distinct CDR3 sequences, and 8.5% to 10% of these were observed just once. The top ten constitute approximately 15% of the sample. Sample: blood, either unsorted or a sorted T cell fraction (not recorded which). The source of these receptors is a female donor with ankylosing spondylitis or in good health (not recorded which).

This clonotype was counted many times. V gene TRBV7-9 combines with J gene TRBJ1-5; D gene ambiguous. This CDR3 contains 15 residues. Germline values: CDR1 SEHNR, CDR2 FQNEAQ (reference sequence). V was shortened by 5 bases and J by 5 bases, with 16 bases between the two germline ends. The CDR3 is CASSGPGVTHQPQHF. Written as DNA, the CDR3 is TGTGCCAGCAGCGGGCCTGGGGTTACACATCAGCCCCAGCATTTT.

On this clonotype: Since a much larger clone is just one base distant, this may be a read error. The chain combines TRBV4-3 with TRBJ2-3, with D perhaps TRBD2 (6 bases). The germline V gene encodes CDR1 LGHNA and CDR2 YSLEER. The CDR3 runs 17 residues. The CDR3 coding sequence is TGCGCCAGCAGCCAAGAGTACAGCGGGTGGCCCCCGGATACGCGGTATTTT. Translation: CASSQEYSGWPPDTRYF.

The V and J genes are TRBV12-5 and TRBJ2-2; D unclear. The CDR3 covers 16 residues. The V and J ends lost 2 bases and 1 base respectively, with 11 bases between them. Germline assignment: CDR1 LGHNT and CDR2 FRNRAP. CDR3 DNA: TGTGCTAGTGGTTTGATCATAATGGGGAACACCGGGGAGCTGTTTTTT. This translates into CASGLIIMGNTGELFF.

This clonotype was detected only a few times. This chain uses TRBV7-9 with TRBJ2-3, with TRBD2 matching 7 bases. The CDR3 extends over 14 amino acids. The V gene end was trimmed by 2 bases and the J gene end by 5 bases; junction bases not matched to a gene: 4. In germline, CDR1 is SEHNR, CDR2 FQNEAQ (reference sequence). The CDR3 DNA reads as TGTGCCAGCAGCTTAATGGGCGGGGGAGATACGCAGTATTTT. As protein: CASSLMGGGDTQYF.

The rearrangement links TRBV4-3 to TRBJ2-1; D may correspond to TRBD1 or TRBD2 (7 bases each). V was cut by 3 bases and J by 13 bases, with 16 bases left in between. Per the germline V gene, CDR1 is LGHNA and CDR2 is YSLEER. The CDR3 is 13 residues long. CDR3 coding DNA: TGCGCCAGCAGCCACGACAGGGAGGGTCCTCAGTTCTTC. Protein sequence: CASSHDREGPQFF.

CDR3 loop: CASSYIETTGTYEQYF. The CDR3 DNA reads TGTGCCAGCAGTTACATCGAAACCACAGGGACCTACGAGCAGTACTTC. V usage is TRBV6-5 and J usage is TRBJ2-7; possibly TRBD1 for D (6 bases). The V and J ends lost 2 bases and 2 bases respectively, with 16 bases between them. CDR1 is MNHEY and CDR2 is SVGAGI in the germline V gene. The CDR3 contains 16 residues.

At least ten counts were recorded for this clonotype. The rearrangement uses TRBV9 and TRBJ2-2, with D perhaps matching TRBD2 (5 bases). The germline gives CDR1 SGDLS, CDR2 YYNGEE. CDR3 length equals 13 residues. V was cut by 4 bases and J by 5 bases, with 9 bases left in between. The chain's CDR3 is CASSPSGTGELFF. For the CDR3, the DNA is TGTGCCAGCAGCCCAAGCGGTACCGGGGAGCTGTTTTTT.

This clonotype was recorded at least ten times. The chain combines TRBV5-1 with TRBJ2-7, with D perhaps matching TRBD1 (5 bases). The V gene lost 2 bases and the J gene lost 2 bases, with 11 bases spanning the gap. The CDR3 loop spans 14 amino acids. Germline V gives CDR1 SGHRS, CDR2 YFSETQ. The CDR3 reads CASSFDRSPYEQYF. The CDR3 DNA reads TGCGCCAGCAGCTTTGACAGAAGTCCCTACGAGCAGTACTTC.

This clonotype came up a few times. This chain connects TRBV3-1 to TRBJ2-1; D tentatively reads TRBD1 or TRBD2 (5 bases each). V was trimmed by 0 bases and J by 6 bases, leaving 15 bases between them. This CDR3 is 16 amino acids long. CDR1 LGHDT and CDR2 YNNKEL come from the germline V gene (reference sequence). CDR3 DNA sequence: TGTGCCAGCAGCCAAGAAGGGGTCGGGGTGGGCAATGAGCAGTTCTTC. Amino acids: CASSQEGVGVGNEQFF.

This clonotype has more than one count but fewer than ten. The V and J genes are TRBV3-1 and TRBJ2-1; D is perhaps TRBD2 (6 bases). Per the germline V gene, CDR1 is LGHDT and CDR2 is YNNKEL (reference sequence). The ends were cut back, 4 bases at V and 3 bases at J, with 16 bases in the middle. This CDR3 has 16 residues. As DNA, the CDR3 is TGTGCCAGCAGCCTTATAGCGGTGGCGAACTACAATGAGCAGTTCTTC. It yields the protein CASSLIAVANYNEQFF.

This clonotype appeared many times. This rearrangement joins TRBV24-1 to TRBJ2-1, with a tentative D call TRBD2 (5 bases). Germline values: CDR1 KGHDR, CDR2 SFDVKD. CDR3 size: 12 residues. V dropped 5 bases and J dropped 7 bases, with 8 bases sitting between them. CDR3 amino acids: CATSGSENEQFF. CDR3 DNA: TGTGCCACCAGTGGTAGCGAGAATGAGCAGTTCTTC.

The J gene is TRBJ2-7, the V gene TRBV20-1; 11 bases align to TRBD1. Trimming cost V 5 bases and J 5 bases; bases outside gene matches: 8. The CDR3 runs 14 residues. The germline gives CDR1 DFQATT, CDR2 SNEGSKA (reference sequence). The CDR3, as DNA: TGCAGTGCTGTAGATACGGGACAGGGGGACGAGCAGTACTTC. Protein product: CSAVDTGQGDEQYF.

This clonotype turned up a few times. The chain uses TRBV9 and TRBJ2-1; D could derive from TRBD1 or TRBD2 (5 bases each). Germline CDR1 and CDR2: SGDLS and YYNGEE. This CDR3 is built from 14 residues. Trimming cost V 5 bases and J 5 bases, with 14 bases left between them. This chain's CDR3 is CASSLWGINNEQFF. The CDR3 coding sequence is TGTGCCAGCAGTCTGTGGGGGATTAACAATGAGCAGTTCTTC. Using reference TRBV9 and TRBJ2-1 for the parts outside the CDR3, the full variable domain is DSGVTQTPKHLITATGQRVTLRCSPRSGDLSVYWYQQSLDQGLQFLIQYYNGEERAKGNILERFSAQQFPDLHSELNLSSLELGDSALYFCASSLWGINNEQFFGPGTRLTVL.

This clonotype was seen at least ten times. The rearrangement joins TRBV12-5 to TRBJ2-4, with 7 bases fitting TRBD2. V shed 2 bases, J shed 6 bases, and the junction held 4 bases outside the gene matches. CDR3 length: 14 amino acids. Germline V gene sequence: CDR1 LGHNT, CDR2 FRNRAP. The CDR3: CASGLTSVRNIQYF. The CDR3 DNA reads TGTGCTAGTGGTTTGACTAGCGTTAGAAACATTCAGTACTTC.

This clonotype has only a few counts. The chain combines TRBV7-2 with TRBJ2-7, with a possible D match to TRBD2 (6 bases). Germline V gene lookup returns CDR1 SGHTA and CDR2 FQGNSA. V was shortened by 8 bases and J by 5 bases, with 19 bases between the two germline ends. The CDR3 length is 14 residues. This chain's CDR3 is CASGPGTGGHEQYF. Written as DNA, the CDR3 is TGTGCCAGCGGACCGGGGACTGGCGGCCACGAGCAGTACTTC.

This clonotype has more than one count but fewer than ten. The chain employs TRBV7-9 and TRBJ1-6; D is unclear. The V end lost 4 bases, the J end lost 4 bases, and 8 bases lay between the germline ends. The length of the CDR3 is 14 residues. From germline, CDR1 is SEHNR and CDR2 FQNEAQ (reference sequence). In nucleotides, the CDR3 is TGTGCCAGCAGCTCTCCGGGATATAATTCACCCCTCCACTTT. It codes for CASSSPGYNSPLHF. Supplemented by reference TRBV7-9 and TRBJ1-6, the full variable domain reads DTGVSQNPRHKITKRGQNVTFRCDPISEHNRLYWYRQTLGQGPEFLTYFQNEAQLEKSRLLSDRFSAERPKGSFSTLEIQRTEQGDSAMYLCASSSPGYNSPLHFGNGTRLTVT.

This rearrangement joins TRBV3-1 to TRBJ2-5; D call uncertain. Germline V lookup: CDR1 LGHDT, CDR2 YNNKEL (reference sequence). V lost 8 bases, J lost 2 bases, and 12 bases lay in between. The CDR3 has 13 residues. The CDR3 coding sequence is TGTGCCAGCCAGGCCCCGGGTCAAGAGACCCAGTACTTC. Translating gives CASQAPGQETQYF.

This clonotype was counted a few times. This chain joins TRBV10-3 and TRBJ2-1; D gene uncertain. Germline V gene data show CDR1 as ENHRY and CDR2 as SYGVKD. V lost 4 bases and J lost 8, with 18 bases in between. The CDR3 totals 15 residues. Here the CDR3 reads CAISGAPYKPDEQFF. In nucleotides, the CDR3 is TGTGCCATCAGTGGAGCCCCGTATAAACCGGATGAGCAGTTCTTC.

The sample holds many counts of this clonotype. This CDR3 reads CASGRGSYEQYF. For the CDR3, the DNA is TGTGCCAGCGGAAGGGGATCCTACGAGCAGTACTTC. The chain is built from TRBV12-3 or TRBV12-4 and TRBJ2-7; perhaps TRBD1 as D (5 bases). This CDR3 has 12 amino acids. Trimming cost V 8 bases and J 1 base, with 9 bases left between them.

This clonotype was counted only a few times. J is TRBJ2-2 and V is TRBV6-2 or TRBV6-3, with D possibly matching TRBD1 (5 bases). Germline CDR1 reads MNHEY; CDR2 reads SVGEGT. The CDR3 covers 15 residues. The V end was cut by 2 bases, the J end by 9 bases, with 16 bases between. The CDR3 sequence: CASSYGAGTSRELFF. Written as DNA, the CDR3 is TGTGCCAGCAGTTACGGGGCAGGCACCTCGCGGGAGCTGTTTTTT.

This clonotype occurred a few times. In DNA, the CDR3 is TGTGCCAGCAGTTTAGGCAGACCCTACGAGCAGTACTTC. Translating gives CASSLGRPYEQYF. The rearrangement uses TRBV12-3 or TRBV12-4 and TRBJ2-7; D is unclear. The length of the CDR3 is 13 residues. Trimming left V 1 base short and J 2 bases short, with 6 bases between.

This clonotype occurred a few times. V gene TRBV2 combines with J gene TRBJ2-5; 12 nucleotides agree with TRBD2. V lost 5 bases and J lost 4; bases outside the gene matches: 8. The CDR3 extends over 16 amino acids. Germline V gene lookup returns CDR1 SNHLY and CDR2 FYNNEI. The chain's CDR3 is CASSSGTSGLGETQYF. CDR3 in DNA: TGTGCCAGCAGTTCCGGGACTAGCGGGTTAGGAGAGACCCAGTACTTC.